This T cell receptor beta chain was observed in a study of T cell repertoires in cytomegalovirus infection. The wider study: Newly reported HLA-C-restricted and thoroughly characterized HLA-B-restricted CMV epitopes were employed. Both CMV infection and a matching HLA type were indicated by public TCR beta signatures.

This clonotype has a handful of counts. The antigen is unknown. TCRdb re-called the reads with MiXCR, one entry per CDR3 protein. The sample shows 750,000 to 900,000 distinct CDR3 sequences, roughly 29% of them seen only once. Germline CDR1 and CDR2: MNHEY and SVGAGI. The V and J ends lost 6 bases and 8 bases respectively, with 16 bases between them. There are 13 residues in the CDR3. Overall study results and limits: Cumulative frequency of public TCR beta families picked out carriers of CMV plus the relevant HLA.

Source: cultured CD8+ T cells from PBMCs, taken from culture after CMV antigen stimulation. The sequence was obtained from a human donor in good health (CMV status not recorded). Some clones in this sample may be carry-over from other donors' samples. The V gene is TRBV6-5, the J gene TRBJ1-1; possibly TRBD1 for D (5 bases). CDR3 sequence (DNA): TGTGCCAGCAGCCCGGTAATAGGGACCGAAGCTTTCTTT. Residues: CASSPVIGTEAFF.